The 29 T cell receptor beta chains in this list originate from one sample, sequenced in a study of cytomegalovirus exposure and HLA in healthy donors. The PCR was carried out with 60 Vbeta primers and 13 Jbeta primers. The method was immunoSEQ multiplex PCR; TCRdb's version includes in-frame clones alone and lacks a portion of them. The sample records some 150,000 clones, approximately 78% being singletons. The sample consisted of PBMCs. The receptors shown here come from a human donor in good health.

This clone was picked up a small number of times. V gene TRBV19 combines with J gene TRBJ1-1; 11 bases match TRBD1. The CDR3 length is 16 residues. Germline CDR1 reads LNHDA; CDR2 reads SQIVND (reference sequence). The V and J ends lost 5 bases and 4 bases, in that order; junction bases with no gene match: 9. The CDR3 DNA follows: TGTGCCAGTAGTCCCCGCGGGACAGGGGGGAGCACTGAAGCTTTCTTT. Translated: CASSPRGTGGSTEAFF.

CDR3: CASSRWGRDGYTF. CDR3 nucleotide sequence: TGTGCCAGCAGCCGCTGGGGGAGGGATGGCTACACCTTC. The V gene is TRBV5-4, the J gene TRBJ1-2, with D perhaps TRBD1 (5 bases). V was shortened by 4 bases and J by 6 bases, with 13 bases between the two germline ends. The germline V gene has CDR1 SGHNT and CDR2 YYREEE (reference sequence). The CDR3 consists of 13 residues.

This sequence joins TRBV2 and TRBJ1-2, with 10 bases that match TRBD1. Per the germline V gene, CDR1 is SNHLY and CDR2 is FYNNEI. V was clipped by 8 bases and J by 5 bases; unmatched bases: 5. The CDR3 runs to 13 residues. The DNA for the CDR3 is TGTGCCAGCTCGACAGGGGGCCGTTATGGCTACACCTTC. Encoded protein: CASSTGGRYGYTF.

The CDR3 region has the DNA TGTGCCAGCAGCGTCGGGACAGGGGAAGGGTTCTATGGCTACACCTTC. This sequence encodes CASSVGTGEGFYGYTF. The V and J genes are TRBV7-8 and TRBJ1-2; 10 bases agree with TRBD1. J lost 4 bases, V lost 5 bases, and 10 bases had no gene match. This CDR3 has 16 residues. CDR1 SGHVS and CDR2 FQNEAQ come from the germline V gene.

In its sample, this clone was seen a few times. The CDR3 loop is CASSSRVSYDNEQFF. The CDR3 region has the DNA TGCGCCAGCAGCTCCAGGGTATCGTACGACAATGAGCAGTTCTTC. V and J are TRBV5-1 and TRBJ2-1, with D tentatively TRBD1 (5 bases). V lost 3 bases, J lost 5 bases, and 15 bases lay in between. The CDR3 spans 15 residues. Germline assignment: CDR1 SGHRS and CDR2 YFSETQ.

J is TRBJ2-7 and V is TRBV4-1; 7 bases match TRBD1. Germline V gives CDR1 MGHRA, CDR2 YSYEKL. The CDR3 covers 18 residues. The ends lost 0 bases at V and 1 base at J; junction bases unmatched: 12. The CDR3: CASSQEPSGQIVSYEQYF. The CDR3 region has the DNA TGCGCCAGCAGCCAAGAACCTTCGGGACAGATCGTTTCCTACGAGCAGTACTTC.

V is TRBV5-1 and J is TRBJ2-3; 8 positions match TRBD2. This CDR3 has 14 residues. Germline CDR1 SGHRS, CDR2 YFSETQ. The J segment lost 4 bases and the V segment lost 4 bases, leaving 5 bases of the junction unmatched. The CDR3 loop is CASSERGRADTQYF. The CDR3 coding sequence is TGCGCCAGCAGCGAGCGGGGGCGGGCAGATACGCAGTATTTT.

CDR3 region: CASSQTGSSYNSPLHF. In DNA, the CDR3 is TGCGCCAGCAGCCAAACAGGGAGCTCCTATAATTCACCCCTCCACTTT. This sequence joins TRBV4-1 and TRBJ1-6; perhaps TRBD1 as D (6 bases). The CDR3 spans 16 residues. The germline CDR1 and CDR2 sequences are MGHRA and YSYEKL. The V end was cut by 2 bases, the J end by 0 bases, with 8 bases between.

The chain is built from TRBV19 and TRBJ1-1; no firm D call. The CDR3 has 14 residues. V gave up 3 bases and J gave up 6 bases, with 14 bases separating them. Germline loops: CDR1 LNHDA, CDR2 SQIVND (reference sequence). The DNA for the CDR3 is TGTGCCAGTAGTATGACCGGGTCGGGGTCTGAAGCTTTCTTT. Translated: CASSMTGSGSEAFF.

This clone is deemed medium-sized. The rearrangement uses TRBV5-8 and TRBJ1-1; D ambiguous. Looked up from germline, CDR1 is SGHTS and CDR2 is YDEGEE. With 1 base removed from V and 5 bases from J, the gap between germline ends came to 6 bases. The length of the CDR3 is 12 residues. DNA of the CDR3: TGTGCCAGCAGCTTGCTAGTTACTGAAGCTTTCTTT. Protein: CASSLLVTEAFF.

The chain recombines TRBV4-2 with TRBJ2-7; D is perhaps TRBD1 (5 bases). CDR3 length: 15 amino acids. V was clipped by 0 bases and J by 1 base, with 10 bases between them. CDR1 and CDR2 (germline): LGHNA, YNFKEQ. The CDR3 loop is CASSQEAGSSYEQYF. DNA of the CDR3: TGTGCCAGCAGCCAAGAGGCAGGGTCGTCCTACGAGCAGTACTTC.

This clone occurred once. V is TRBV19 and J is TRBJ2-2; D perhaps matches TRBD2 (5 bases). V lost 3 bases and J 8 bases, leaving 7 bases between the germline ends. This CDR3 has 12 amino acids. The germline V gene encodes CDR1 LNHDA and CDR2 SQIVND (reference sequence). The CDR3 nucleotides read TGTGCCAGTAGTATTTTAGCGGGGGAGCTGTTTTTT. This encodes CASSILAGELFF.

The V call is TRBV7-8, the J call TRBJ2-2; D call uncertain. Germline V gives CDR1 SGHVS, CDR2 FQNEAQ. CDR3 length equals 16 residues. V lost 0 bases, J lost 0 bases, and 8 bases lay in between. For the CDR3, the DNA is TGTGCCAGCAGCTTAGCGCGTCTAGCGAACACCGGGGAGCTGTTTTTT. Its translation is CASSLARLANTGELFF.

The chain uses TRBV7-8 and TRBJ2-2, with 7 positions matching TRBD1. V lost 1 base, J lost 3 bases, and 5 bases stayed unmatched. The germline CDR1 and CDR2 sequences are SGHVS and FQNEAQ. The CDR3 extends over 16 amino acids. CDR3 nucleotide sequence: TGTGCCAGCAGCTTAGTCGTGACAGGGTACACCGGGGAGCTGTTTTTT. This translates into CASSLVVTGYTGELFF.

This clone was recorded only once. The rearrangement uses TRBV9 and TRBJ1-3; TRBD1 might be the D (6 bases). Looked up from germline, CDR1 is SGDLS and CDR2 is YYNGEE. The ends were cut back, 0 bases at V and 2 bases at J, with 15 bases in the middle. This CDR3 is built from 17 residues. The CDR3 spells CASSVAPGGAAGNTIYF. The DNA of the CDR3 is TGTGCCAGCAGCGTAGCCCCTGGGGGGGCCGCTGGAAACACCATATATTTT.

This clone was seen more than once but under ten times. V gene TRBV4-1 combines with J gene TRBJ2-1, with 9 bases lining up with TRBD2. V trimming: 0 bases; J trimming: 6 bases; junction bases outside the gene matches: 9. The CDR3 has 17 residues. Germline CDR1 MGHRA, CDR2 YSYEKL. The CDR3: CASSQDPRGSGGNEQFF. In DNA, the CDR3 is TGCGCCAGCAGCCAAGATCCCCGGGGTAGCGGGGGCAATGAGCAGTTCTTC.

A note on this clone: Its ends do not fully match the called genes, so a read error is possible. The chain employs TRBV7-7 and TRBJ2-2; 9 bases are a match to TRBD1. CDR3 size: 17 residues. Germline V gene sequence: CDR1 SSHAT, CDR2 FNYEAQ (reference sequence). The CDR3 nucleotides read TGTGCTAGCAGTCCCACTAGACAGGGGGTTTGGACCGGGGAGCTGTTTTTT. Protein product: CASSPTRQGVWTGELFF.

This clone was observed a single time. This chain joins TRBV7-8 and TRBJ1-1, with 11 bases matching TRBD1. This CDR3 has 16 amino acids. The V gene's germline CDR1 is SGHVS and CDR2 FQNEAQ. V gave up 7 bases and J gave up 2 bases; unmatched junction bases: 9. The CDR3 sequence is CASTPDRGRANTEAFF. The DNA for the CDR3 is TGTGCCAGCACCCCGGACAGGGGGCGAGCTAACACTGAAGCTTTCTTT.

This chain connects TRBV7-8 to TRBJ1-5; D gene unclear. The CDR3 is made up of 14 amino acids. V was shortened by 5 bases and J by 6 bases, with 14 bases between the two germline ends. Germline values: CDR1 SGHVS, CDR2 FQNEAQ. The CDR3 bases are TGTGCCAGCAGCCGGGGTTGGGGAAGTCAGCCCCAGCATTTT. It encodes CASSRGWGSQPQHF.

Concerning this clone itself: Other DNA variants within this sample encode the same CDR3. V usage is TRBV5-4 and J usage is TRBJ2-4; possibly TRBD1 for D (5 bases). CDR3 length: 14 amino acids. The germline gives CDR1 SGHNT, CDR2 YYREEE (reference sequence). V shed 0 bases and J shed 2 bases, with 6 bases lying between them. The CDR3 DNA reads as TGTGCCAGCAGCTTGGCAGGGACCAAAAACATTCAGTACTTC. Residues: CASSLAGTKNIQYF.

V is TRBV7-8 and J is TRBJ1-1, with D possibly being TRBD1 (6 bases). From germline, CDR1 is SGHVS and CDR2 FQNEAQ. The V end lost 2 bases, the J end lost 4 bases, and 17 bases lay between the germline ends. The CDR3 is 16 amino acids. CDR3 in amino acids: CASSLFGSRGGTEAFF. CDR3 coding DNA: TGTGCCAGCAGCTTATTCGGTTCGCGAGGGGGCACTGAAGCTTTCTTT.

This clone was counted only a few times. The chain has TRBV5-4 and TRBJ2-5; possible D gene TRBD2, 5 bases. The J call is uncertain, as TRBJ2-7 better fits the DNA end. The CDR3 covers 16 residues. The germline gives CDR1 SGHNT, CDR2 YYREEE (reference sequence). CDR3 amino acids: CASTFGVLADTYEQYF. The CDR3 DNA sequence: TGTGCCAGCACCTTTGGAGTGCTAGCCGATACCTACGAGCAGTACTTC.

V and J are TRBV9 and TRBJ2-3; TRBD2 aligns across 11 bases. Trimming cost V 0 bases and J 5 bases; bases outside gene matches: 5. This CDR3 region has 16 residues. Germline CDR1 SGDLS, CDR2 YYNGEE. The CDR3 sequence is CASSVDSGGAGDTQYF. CDR3 DNA: TGTGCCAGCAGCGTAGATAGCGGGGGGGCCGGAGATACGCAGTATTTT.

This rearrangement joins TRBV5-6 to TRBJ2-3; D not certain. CDR3 length: 12 residues. Trimming removed 4 bases at V and 2 bases at J, with 5 bases between. The germline gives CDR1 SGHDT, CDR2 YYEEEE. CDR3 bases: TGTGCCAGCAGCCTTTACACAGATACGCAGTATTTT. It codes for CASSLYTDTQYF. Supplemented by reference TRBV5-6 and TRBJ2-3, the full variable domain reads DAGVTQSPTHLIKTRGQQVTLRCSPKSGHDTVSWYQQALGQGPQFIFQYYEEEERQRGNFPDRFSGHQFPNYSSELNVNALLLGDSALYLCASSLYTDTQYFGPGTRLTVL.

The rearrangement links TRBV9 to TRBJ1-2; unclear D gene. With 4 bases removed from V and 4 bases from J, the gap between germline ends came to 14 bases. Germline lookup yields CDR1 SGDLS and CDR2 YYNGEE. The CDR3 has 14 amino acids. The CDR3 DNA is TGTGCCAGCAGCCCGTGGGAGGCGGCCTATGGCTACACCTTC. This codes for CASSPWEAAYGYTF.

Of note for this clone: Other DNA sequences in the sample encode the same CDR3. The chain couples TRBV7-9 to TRBJ1-1; D is unclear. The CDR3 consists of 13 residues. V lost 2 bases and J 2 bases, leaving 6 bases between the germline ends. Germline V gives CDR1 SEHNR, CDR2 FQNEAQ (reference sequence). For the CDR3, the DNA is TGTGCCAGCAGCTTATCGGGTAACACTGAAGCTTTCTTT. Amino acids: CASSLSGNTEAFF.

The genes are TRBV16 and TRBJ1-5; possibly TRBD1 for D (6 bases). Germline values: CDR1 KGHSY, CDR2 FQNENV. The V gene lost 5 bases and the J gene lost 0 bases, with 17 bases spanning the gap. The CDR3 length is 17 residues. This CDR3 reads CASSGGTGTNSNQPQHF. DNA for the CDR3: TGTGCCAGCAGCGGAGGAACAGGGACAAATAGCAATCAGCCCCAGCATTTT.

The CDR3 loop reads CASSAALQGDTEAFF. The CDR3 DNA sequence: TGTGCCAGCAGTGCCGCCCTTCAGGGGGACACTGAAGCTTTCTTT. The genes are TRBV2 and TRBJ1-1; 7 nucleotides align to TRBD1. From germline, CDR1 is SNHLY and CDR2 FYNNEI. J was trimmed by 3 bases and V by 4 bases; bases with no gene match: 8. The CDR3 runs to 15 residues.

The chain employs TRBV7-9 and TRBJ2-1, with 11 bases identical to TRBD2. Germline V gene sequence: CDR1 SEHNR, CDR2 FQNEAQ (reference sequence). This CDR3 is built from 16 residues. V was pared by 4 bases and J by 0 bases, with 2 bases of the junction left unmatched. CDR3 sequence reads: CASSYGTSGSYNEQFF. The CDR3 bases are TGTGCCAGCAGCTATGGGACTAGCGGCTCCTACAATGAGCAGTTCTTC.